The clone carrying this T cell receptor (beta chain) was seen many times. Its cognate antigen is unknown. TCRdb processed the 5' RACE reads anew with MiXCR; each CDR3 protein has one entry. This sample yields 120,000 to 150,000 distinct CDR3 sequences, of which roughly 8% are seen a single time; less than 0.95% belongs to the top ten. This sample is part of a study of T cells after yellow fever vaccination. On the study more broadly: The SMART-Seq v4 Ultra Low Input method served to prepare the low-cell-number fractions.

Germline assignment: CDR1 LGHNA and CDR2 YNFKEQ. This CDR3 is 15 amino acids long. Losses at the gene ends were 6 bases for V and 5 bases for J; bases not matched to a gene: 11. Whole-study findings and limits: Though weaker, the secondary response peaked faster, on day 5 versus 15.

This TCR came from a man aged 25 to 40 who received the YFV17D yellow fever vaccine. The V and J genes are TRBV4-2 and TRBJ2-5; 8 nucleotides align to TRBD2. The source was CD4+ T cells sorted from PBMCs, collected 5 days after the yellow fever booster vaccination. The CDR3 protein is CASSQQREPRETQYF. Here the CDR3 DNA reads TGTGCCAGCAGTCAACAGCGGGAGCCCCGGGAGACCCAGTACTTC.